The 27 T cell receptor beta chains below come from one sample, sequenced in a study of T cells in Graves' hyperthyroidism and ophthalmopathy. TCR beta CDR3 regions were amplified from RNA. Initially, a first-round RT-PCR of the TCR CDR3 employed the HTBI primer set. Using its own MiXCR run on the multiplex PCR reads, TCRdb lists one record per CDR3 protein. The sample shows about 560,000 distinct CDR3 sequences, 15% to 18% of them seen only once. The sequenced sample was blood. These receptors originate from a woman aged 25-40 years with Graves' hyperthyroidism.

This chain uses TRBV18 with TRBJ2-1; TRBD2 aligns across 12 bases. The CDR3 spans 16 residues. With V trimmed by 4 bases and J by 8 bases, 9 bases remained unmatched. The germline gives CDR1 KGHSH, CDR2 LQKENI. In nucleotides, the CDR3 is TGTGCCAGCTCACGACTGACTAGCGGGAGCGGCGATGAGCAGTTCTTC. Protein sequence: CASSRLTSGSGDEQFF. The whole variable domain, filled in from reference TRBV18 and TRBJ2-1, reads NAGVMQNPRHLVRRRGQEARLRCSPMKGHSHVYWYRQLPEEGLKFMVYLQKENIIDESGMPKERFSAEFPKEGPSILRIQQVVRGDSAAYFCASSRLTSGSGDEQFFGPGTRLTVL.

The gene calls are TRBV4-3 and TRBJ2-7; possible D gene TRBD2, 5 bases. The CDR3 consists of 12 residues. V dropped 4 bases and J dropped 6 bases, with 10 bases sitting between them. Germline V gives CDR1 LGHNA, CDR2 YSLEER. The DNA of the CDR3 is TGCGCCAGCAGCCGGGAAGGAGGCGAGCAGTACTTC. It codes for CASSREGGEQYF.

J is TRBJ1-5 and V is TRBV12-3 or TRBV12-4; maybe TRBD1 (5 bases). Between the trimmed V and J ends, which lost 5 bases and 6 bases, there was a span of 14 bases. The CDR3 is 14 residues long. The DNA of the CDR3 is TGTGCCAGCAGTGGGGCGGGGTGGGGTCAGCCCCAGCATTTT. Protein product: CASSGAGWGQPQHF.

This clonotype was counted at least ten times. The rearrangement joins TRBV28 to TRBJ2-5; the match to TRBD2 covers 14 bases. This CDR3 is 15 amino acids long. V lost 7 bases to trimming and J lost 6 bases; unmatched junction nucleotides: 7. The germline V gene encodes CDR1 MDHEN and CDR2 SYDVKM. The CDR3 region has the DNA TGTGCCAGCACCTCGGGGACTAGCGGGAGCCAGACCCAGTACTTC. It is translated as CASTSGTSGSQTQYF.

In this sample, this clonotype turned up many times. The rearrangement joins TRBV20-1 to TRBJ1-1, with D uncertain. The CDR3 consists of 13 residues. V was pared by 3 bases and J by 2 bases, with 10 bases between. Germline V gives CDR1 DFQATT, CDR2 SNEGSKA (reference sequence). The CDR3 DNA sequence: TGCAGTGCTAGCTCCCCAGTTAACACTGAAGCTTTCTTT. Its protein product is CSASSPVNTEAFF.

The table lists this clonotype with many counts. This chain uses TRBV12-3 or TRBV12-4 with TRBJ2-7; 7 bases fit TRBD1. CDR3 length: 13 residues. V was clipped by 6 bases and J by 7 bases; unmatched bases: 9. The CDR3 nucleotides are TGTGCCAGCAGCCGTGACAGGGTAGGGGAGCAGTACTTC. This codes for CASSRDRVGEQYF.

Turning to this clonotype: A much larger clone lies a single base off, so this may be a read error. The rearrangement links TRBV20-1 to TRBJ2-7; TRBD2 might be the D (6 bases). The germline V and J ends were trimmed by 1 base and 7 bases, with 11 bases remaining between them. This CDR3 contains 12 residues. Germline CDR1 reads DFQATT; CDR2 reads SNEGSKA (reference sequence). CDR3 DNA sequence: TGCAGTGCTAGAGCGGGAGAGGGTGAGCAGTACTTC. Encoded protein: CSARAGEGEQYF.

This clonotype showed up many times. The gene calls are TRBV11-2 and TRBJ2-3, with TRBD2 matching 9 bases. Germline assignment: CDR1 SGHAT and CDR2 FQNNGV. The junction had 10 bases not matched to a gene; V was cut back by 0 bases and J by 3 bases. This CDR3 is built from 18 residues. DNA of the CDR3: TGTGCCAGCAGCTTAGATCAAAAGGATAGCGGGAGTACAGATACGCAGTATTTT. Protein product: CASSLDQKDSGSTDTQYF.

Ten or more counts support this clonotype. CDR3 in DNA: TGCAGCGCTAATAGGACAGGTCTGGCCTACGAGCAGTACTTC. As protein: CSANRTGLAYEQYF. This chain joins TRBV29-1 and TRBJ2-7; TRBD1 aligns across 7 bases. Germline V gene lookup returns CDR1 SQVTM and CDR2 ANQGSEA. This CDR3 region has 14 residues. V gave up 7 bases and J gave up 2 bases; unmatched junction bases: 11.

This clonotype has at least ten counts. CDR3 sequence reads: CASSLGGTGASYEQYF. In nucleotides, the CDR3 is TGTGCCAGCAGCTTAGGCGGAACCGGGGCCTCCTACGAGCAGTACTTC. The gene calls are TRBV7-2 and TRBJ2-7; either TRBD1 or TRBD2 may fit D (5 bases each). Trimming stripped 1 base from V and 0 bases from J, with 13 bases between. Germline lookup yields CDR1 SGHTA and CDR2 FQGNSA. The CDR3 spans 16 residues.

This clonotype was counted many times. This chain uses TRBV7-3 with TRBJ2-2; possible D gene TRBD1, 5 bases. This CDR3 has 14 amino acids. Per the germline V gene, CDR1 is SGHTA and CDR2 is FQGTGA. V was trimmed by 1 base and J by 3 bases, leaving 6 bases between them. The CDR3 region is CASSLSRDTGELFF. The CDR3 nucleotides are TGTGCCAGCAGCTTAAGCAGGGACACCGGGGAGCTGTTTTTT.

This clonotype has a count of ten or more. The V call is TRBV7-9, the J call TRBJ2-7, with 10 bases aligning to TRBD1. The V segment lost 1 base and the J segment 7 bases; nucleotides outside the gene matches: 10. The length of the CDR3 is 16 residues. Germline loops: CDR1 SEHNR, CDR2 FQNEAQ (reference sequence). CDR3 sequence reads: CASSLGDDRGRGEQYF. The CDR3, as DNA: TGTGCCAGCAGCTTAGGCGACGACAGGGGGCGCGGGGAGCAGTACTTC.

As regards this clonotype: A much larger clone lies one base from this, so it may be a read error. The CDR3 spells CAGRTDTGELFF. The CDR3 nucleotides are TGTGCCGGCAGAACAGACACCGGGGAGCTGTTTTTT. This chain joins TRBV6-1 and TRBJ2-2, with D uncertain. The CDR3 is 12 residues long. Germline CDR1 and CDR2: MNHNS and SASEGT.

This clonotype was recorded many times. The V call is TRBV10-3, the J call TRBJ2-7; D is ambiguous. Trimming removed 6 bases from V and 5 bases from J, with 14 bases in between. CDR1 ENHRY and CDR2 SYGVKD come from the germline V gene. The CDR3 is 13 amino acids. CDR3 coding DNA: TGTGCCATCAGAAATCTGGACCTTGACGAGCAGTACTTC. Protein product: CAIRNLDLDEQYF.

The J gene is TRBJ1-3, the V gene TRBV15; no clear D. This CDR3 is 14 amino acids long. The V end was cut by 4 bases, the J end by 8 bases, with 15 bases between. CDR1 is LNHNV and CDR2 is YYDKDF in the germline V gene (reference sequence). CDR3 bases: TGTGCCACCAGCAACCTGGGCCCGGAGGACACCATATATTTT. It is translated as CATSNLGPEDTIYF.

This clonotype was counted many times. This sequence joins TRBV7-9 and TRBJ2-7, with 11 bases identical to TRBD2. Germline trimming cut 1 base from V and 9 bases from J; bases unmatched to any gene: 11. This CDR3 is 16 amino acids long. Germline CDR1 SEHNR, CDR2 FQNEAQ (reference sequence). The CDR3 loop is CASSLVTSGSGVGQYF. CDR3 DNA sequence: TGTGCCAGCAGCTTAGTCACTAGCGGGAGCGGTGTGGGGCAGTACTTC.

This chain connects TRBV6-2 or TRBV6-3 to TRBJ2-3; the D is unclear. Trimming left V 2 bases short and J 4 bases short, with 16 bases between. Germline CDR1 reads MNHEY; CDR2 reads SVGEGT. The CDR3 spans 16 residues. CDR3 nucleotide sequence: TGTGCCAGCAGTTACCTTTTGGTCAGCAGGCCAGATACGCAGTATTTT. Amino acids: CASSYLLVSRPDTQYF.

This clonotype was seen a handful of times. The chain links TRBV3-1 to TRBJ1-1; 9 nucleotides align to TRBD1. V shed 5 bases and J 7 bases; nucleotides not matched to a gene: 8. CDR1 is LGHDT, CDR2 YNNKEL, per germline (reference sequence). The CDR3 length is 14 residues. The CDR3 here is CASSKVQGANEAFF. The CDR3 region has the DNA TGTGCCAGCAGCAAGGTACAGGGGGCCAATGAAGCTTTCTTT.

There are many counts of this clonotype. One end of the junction does not line up with germline, which may come from a read error. The chain links TRBV5-1 to TRBJ2-1; 8 bases match TRBD2. This CDR3 has 15 residues. In germline, CDR1 is SGHRS, CDR2 YFSETQ. CDR3 amino acids: CASSLGGRSYNEQFF. CDR3 bases: TGTGCCAGCAGCTTAGGCGGGAGGTCCTACAATGAGCAGTTCTTC.

This clonotype was counted between two and nine times. CDR3 coding DNA: TGTGCCAGCAGCCAAGCGGGAGCTACCCGCTCCTACAATGAGCAGTTCTTC. Its translation: CASSQAGATRSYNEQFF. The V gene is TRBV27, the J gene TRBJ2-1; TRBD2 aligns across 8 bases. CDR1 is MNHEY, CDR2 SMNVEV, per germline (reference sequence). This CDR3 has 17 residues. The V and J ends lost 6 bases and 0 bases, in that order; junction bases with no gene match: 10.

This clonotype showed up many times. V gene TRBV20-1 combines with J gene TRBJ2-7, with TRBD2 matching over 7 bases. Germline V CDR1 and CDR2: DFQATT, SNEGSKA (reference sequence). The length of the CDR3 is 16 residues. The trim removed 0 bases at V and 3 bases at J, leaving 11 bases unmatched. This CDR3 is CSARDSVREIFYEQYF. The CDR3 DNA follows: TGCAGTGCTAGAGATTCGGTGCGGGAGATATTCTACGAGCAGTACTTC.

The table lists this clonotype with a few counts. This chain uses TRBV10-3 with TRBJ1-1; tentative D call: TRBD1 (6 bases). The germline CDR1 and CDR2 sequences are ENHRY and SYGVKD. The V end was cut by 6 bases, the J end by 2 bases, with 13 bases between. CDR3 length: 14 amino acids. The CDR3 sequence is CAIRRWDTNTEAFF. The CDR3 DNA is TGTGCCATCAGGAGGTGGGACACCAACACTGAAGCTTTCTTT.

This clonotype was seen at least ten times. V is TRBV11-2 and J is TRBJ1-2; D might be TRBD1 (5 bases). The germline V gene encodes CDR1 SGHAT and CDR2 FQNNGV. Trimming removed 5 bases from V and 5 bases from J, with 18 bases in between. CDR3 length: 15 amino acids. The CDR3 bases are TGTGCCAGCAGCCCAGGAGCCGGGACCGTTTATGGCTACACCTTC. Encoded protein: CASSPGAGTVYGYTF.

This chain connects TRBV20-1 to TRBJ1-6; 8 nucleotides agree with TRBD1. Per the germline V gene, CDR1 is DFQATT and CDR2 is SNEGSKA (reference sequence). The CDR3 is 13 amino acids. V shed 7 bases and J 8 bases; nucleotides not matched to a gene: 7. The CDR3, as DNA: TGCAGTGTACTAGGACAGGGTTATTCACCCCTCCACTTT. Amino acid sequence: CSVLGQGYSPLHF.

This clonotype was counted at least ten times. The gene calls are TRBV12-5 and TRBJ2-7; the D gene is possibly TRBD1 (5 bases). Trimming stripped 9 bases from V and 7 bases from J, with 19 bases between. Per germline, CDR1 LGHNT and CDR2 FRNRAP. The CDR3 loop spans 13 amino acids. For the CDR3, the DNA is TGTGCTAGCAGGGCTACGGGTTTTGTGGAGCAGTACTTC. It translates to CASRATGFVEQYF.

Ten or more counts support this clonotype. The chain employs TRBV20-1 and TRBJ2-7; 8 bases match TRBD2. Germline CDR1 and CDR2: DFQATT and SNEGSKA (reference sequence). V gave up 0 bases and J gave up 3 bases; unmatched junction bases: 7. The CDR3 consists of 15 residues. CDR3 residues: CSARDRGGRIYEQYF. For the CDR3, the DNA is TGCAGTGCTAGAGATCGCGGCGGGAGGATCTACGAGCAGTACTTC.

This clonotype was detected many times. The CDR3 loop reads CASRAERRGEAFF. CDR3 DNA sequence: TGTGCCAGCAGGGCAGAGAGGCGCGGTGAAGCTTTCTTT. J is TRBJ1-1 and V is TRBV6-1; D is undetermined. CDR3 length: 13 amino acids. Germline assignment: CDR1 MNHNS and CDR2 SASEGT. Trimming stripped 6 bases from V and 7 bases from J, with 15 bases between.